This TCR beta chain was captured by sequencing in a study of blood T cell repertoires in COVID-19. Across the whole study: Whether acute or convalescent, the COVID-19 samples came from the United States, Italy and Spain. T cells, B-cell-depleted T cells, or PBMCs supplied cDNA or gDNA.

V lost 3 bases, J lost 3 bases, and 6 bases stayed unmatched. This CDR3 spans 15 amino acids. Germline values: CDR1 MNHEY, CDR2 SVGAGI. In the authors' methods: Reference gene primer amplification yielded estimated nucleated cell counts. Sequencing was performed with immunoSEQ multiplex PCR; in TCRdb, only in-frame clones are kept and a portion is missing. V, J and clone size derive from that table, while D and trimming were established from the DNA sequence. The sample has about 290,000 clones; 85% are singletons. This TCR was recovered from a woman aged 45 to 65 with active or convalescent COVID-19. The sample taken for sequencing was peripheral blood. The chain uses TRBV6-5 and TRBJ2-7, with TRBD1 identical over 9 bases. The DNA of the CDR3 is TGTGCCAGCAGTTATATTACAGGGGGCATCTACGAGCAGTACTTC. Translation: CASSYITGGIYEQYF.